Given below is one T cell receptor (beta chain) in context. Time point defined: baseline, week 1 (first vaccination visit). Treatment described: pre-vaccination baseline after standard-of-care therapy. This entry is derived from a study of a mutant IDH1 vaccine in newly diagnosed glioma. Study-level background: Treated patients showed a male proportion of about 62%, a female proportion of 37.5%, and a mean age of approximately 40 years. The therapy given earlier, which was standard therapy, consisted of radiotherapy, temozolomide, or both, and most of the patients received both.

Germline values: CDR1 SGHNT, CDR2 YENEEA. V shed 0 bases and J shed 4 bases, with 4 bases lying between them. The length of the CDR3 is 12 residues. The repertoire was sequenced with immunoSEQ multiplex PCR; TCRdb's copy has only in-frame clones and lacks some. The sample holds about 67,000 clones, approximately 82% seen once. The chain combines TRBV11-3 with TRBJ2-7; unclear D gene. The clonotype comes from a woman between 18 and 30 years old with glioma. Some clones in this sample may be carry-over from other donors' samples. The material sequenced was peripheral blood mononuclear cells (PBMCs), taken from a glioma patient treated with radiotherapy, temozolomide or both. The CDR3 is CASSLDGYEQYF. DNA of the CDR3: TGTGCCAGCAGCTTAGACGGGTACGAGCAGTACTTC.